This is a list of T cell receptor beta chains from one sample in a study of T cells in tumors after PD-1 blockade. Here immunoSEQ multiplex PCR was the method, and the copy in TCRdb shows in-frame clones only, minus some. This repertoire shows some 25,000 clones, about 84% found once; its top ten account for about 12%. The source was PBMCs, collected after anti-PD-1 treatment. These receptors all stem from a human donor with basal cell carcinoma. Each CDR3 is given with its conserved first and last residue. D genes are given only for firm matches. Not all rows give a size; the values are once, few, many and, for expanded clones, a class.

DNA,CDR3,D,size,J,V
TGTGCCAGCAGCCACTTTTTTAGGACGGTGAACACTGAAGCTTTCTTT,CASSHFFRTVNTEAFF,-,-,TRBJ1-1,TRBV3-1/TRBV3-2
TGTGCCAGCAGCTCTCTCACGGGAACGGGGGAGCAGTACTTC,CASSSLTGTGEQYF,-,-,TRBJ2-7,TRBV7-6
TGCGCCAGCAGCTTGGGGACCATTAACTATGGCTACACCTTC,CASSLGTINYGYTF,-,-,TRBJ1-2,TRBV5-1
TGTGCCAGCAGCGAGGACAGGGGGCTCAATCAGCCCCAGCATTTT,CASSEDRGLNQPQHF,TRBD1,-,TRBJ1-5,TRBV2
TGCGCCAGCAGTGATAGCGCGATATTTGCAAGCAATCAGCCCCAGCATTTT,CASSDSAIFASNQPQHF,-,-,TRBJ1-5,TRBV10-2
TGTGCCAGCAGCGCCTCCATAACGACGGCTTTATCCAATGAGCAGTTCTTC,CASSASITTALSNEQFF,-,-,TRBJ2-1,TRBV7-3
TGTGCCAGCAGCTTGGGGTGGGGACTTAATGAAAAACTGTTTTTT,CASSLGWGLNEKLFF,-,-,TRBJ1-4,TRBV5-6
TGTGCCAGCAGCTACCGACTAGCGGGCTACAATGAGCAGTTCTTC,CASSYRLAGYNEQFF,TRBD2,-,TRBJ2-1,TRBV7-3
TGTGCCAGCAGTGAGGGGTGGGAGACAGATCATTTT,CASSEGWETDHF,-,-,TRBJ1-5,TRBV6-1
TGTGCCAGCAGTGACGGGCAGGGGGCGTCGAATGAGCAGTTCTTC,CASSDGQGASNEQFF,TRBD1,-,TRBJ2-1,TRBV6-4
TGTGCCAGCAGCTTAAAGATGCAGGGATACAATGAGCAGTTCTTC,CASSLKMQGYNEQFF,-,-,TRBJ2-1,TRBV7-3
TGCGCCAGCAGCCCGGGGGCTCGTGGATCCTACGAGCAGTACTTC,CASSPGARGSYEQYF,-,-,TRBJ2-7,TRBV5-1
TGTGCCAGTAGTCTCTATAACCAGGGTAATTCACCCCTCCACTTT,CASSLYNQGNSPLHF,-,-,TRBJ1-6,TRBV19
TGTGCCAGCAGCAAAGGGAGGGGGGGGCTCTACAATGAGCAGTTCTTC,CASSKGRGGLYNEQFF,-,-,TRBJ2-1,TRBV21-1
TGTGCCAGCAGTTTCTTACAGACAGGGTTTGTTGGCTACACCTTC,CASSFLQTGFVGYTF,TRBD1,-,TRBJ1-2,TRBV6-2/TRBV6-3
TGCGCCAGCAGCTTGGATGGTTACACTGAAGCTTTCTTT,CASSLDGYTEAFF,-,-,TRBJ1-1,TRBV5-1
TGTGCCAGCAGCCCGACTAGCGGGGGGTCCTACAATGAGCAGTTCTTC,CASSPTSGGSYNEQFF,TRBD2,-,TRBJ2-1,TRBV7-2
TGTGCCAGCAGCCAGTACCTTCGAAGCGGTAGCACAGATACGCAGTATTTT,CASSQYLRSGSTDTQYF,-,-,TRBJ2-3,TRBV5-6
TGTGCCAGCAGTCTGCGTCTAGCGGGGGGATACAATGAGCAGTTCTTC,CASSLRLAGGYNEQFF,TRBD2,-,TRBJ2-1,TRBV27
TGTGCCAGCAGTCTTCAGGGGAACACTGAAGCTTTCTTT,CASSLQGNTEAFF,-,-,TRBJ1-1,TRBV12-3/TRBV12-4
TGTGCCAGTAGTACCCGGACAGGGTCCTACGAGCAGTACTTC,CASSTRTGSYEQYF,TRBD1,-,TRBJ2-7,TRBV19
TGTGCCAGCAGTGATGGCGAGAACACTGAAGCTTTCTTT,CASSDGENTEAFF,-,few,TRBJ1-1,TRBV6-4
TGTGCCAGCAGCGTAGCAGGGGAGAGCTCCTACGAGCAGTACTTC,CASSVAGESSYEQYF,-,-,TRBJ2-7,TRBV9
TGTGCCAGCAGCGGGACGGTATGGGTGAATGGCTACACCTTC,CASSGTVWVNGYTF,-,once,TRBJ1-2,TRBV9
TGTGCCATCAGTGAGCACCCAGGGTCCGAGCAGTACTTC,CAISEHPGSEQYF,-,-,TRBJ2-7,TRBV10-3
TGCGCCAGCAGCACTTCTGGGACAGGGATTTCCGGGGCCAACGTCCTGACTTTC,CASSTSGTGISGANVLTF,TRBD1,-,TRBJ2-6,TRBV5-1
TGTGCCATCCCCCTTTGGGAGGGGGGTACGCAGTATTTT,CAIPLWEGGTQYF,-,-,TRBJ2-3,TRBV2
TGCGCCAGCAGCCAAGCCCGGGACAGGGGGGGCGAGCAGTACTTC,CASSQARDRGGEQYF,TRBD1,-,TRBJ2-7,TRBV4-1
TGTGCCAGCACCCGCGGGGTGGGGCCCCCGGGCTACACCTTC,CASTRGVGPPGYTF,-,-,TRBJ1-2,TRBV6-6
TGTGCCAGCAGCAGGGGTATGGAGCAGTACTTC,CASSRGMEQYF,-,-,TRBJ2-7,TRBV3-1/TRBV3-2
TGTGCCTGGAGTGTACCCATCTCAAGCTCTGGAAACACCATATATTTT,CAWSVPISSSGNTIYF,-,-,TRBJ1-3,TRBV30
TGTGCCATCAACTCGGCGGTTGATAATTCACCCCTCCACTTT,CAINSAVDNSPLHF,-,-,TRBJ1-6,TRBV10-3
TGTGCCAGCAGCTTAGATCTGGGACAGGGGGCTTCAGATACGCAGTATTTT,CASSLDLGQGASDTQYF,TRBD1,-,TRBJ2-3,TRBV11-3
TGTGCCTATTCCACCGGGACAGGGCTTTGGGGCTACACCTTC,CAYSTGTGLWGYTF,TRBD1,-,TRBJ1-2,TRBV30
TGTGCCAGCAGCTTCAGTAAAGATATTGGAAACACCATATATTTT,CASSFSKDIGNTIYF,-,few,TRBJ1-3,TRBV7-8